A single T cell receptor beta chain is shown here with its context. Antigen unknown. Libraries were made from TCR beta cDNA, and they carried unique molecular identifiers. TCRdb independently ran MiXCR on the PCR reads; one entry per CDR3 protein. Of a few hundred thousand distinct CDR3 sequences listed, over 30% are singletons. This entry comes from a study of post-analysis software for immune sequencing data. Study results and limitations: TRBV segments more frequent in patients than in controls numbered about five and included TRBV5-6, TRBV5-1 and TRBV20-1.

Trimming left V 3 bases short and J 3 bases short, with 16 bases between. Germline CDR1 reads SGHDT; CDR2 reads YYEEEE. The CDR3 runs to 15 residues. J is TRBJ2-7 and V is TRBV5-6; perhaps TRBD1 as D (5 bases). The source material was blood. The receptor's source is a girl aged 2 to 9 with multiple sclerosis. CDR3: CASSWQGVSGYEQYF. The CDR3 region has the DNA TGTGCCAGCAGCTGGCAGGGCGTGAGTGGCTACGAGCAGTACTTC.